The T cell receptor (beta chain) under discussion was sequenced for a study of Ad26.COV2.S vaccination and SARS-CoV-2 variants. Across the whole study: Trial arm assignment for the donor was COV1001 Ad26.COV2.S. Ad26.COV2.S shots went into the muscle once or twice, 56 days apart.

CDR3 length: 11 amino acids. V was pared by 8 bases and J by 4 bases, with 11 bases between. CDR1 and CDR2 from the germline V gene are DFQATT and SNEGSKA (reference sequence). Some clones are missing from TCRdb's copy, which holds only in-frame ones; the method was immunoSEQ multiplex PCR. The profile covers roughly 500,000 clones, with 89% appearing a single time and about 2.5% taken by the ten largest. About this clone: Antigen unknown.

Study conclusions and caveats: It was reported that spike-specific CD8+ and CD4+ T cell responses were substantially broad after vaccination.

Treatment meaning: roughly 18 received Ad26.COV2.S at low or high dose, single or two shots; 5 received placebo; per-sample allocation not given. Sample collection was performed on day 63 after the first vaccine or placebo injection. The input for sequencing was peripheral blood, taken in a trial of Ad26.COV2.S vaccine versus placebo. The chain recombines TRBV20-1 with TRBJ1-2; unclear D gene. The TCR was taken from a person aged 18-60 years who received the Ad26.COV2.S COVID-19 vaccine or a placebo. In DNA form, the CDR3 reads TGCAGTTTTAGACGAGGCTATGGCTACACCTTC. Amino acid sequence: CSFRRGYGYTF.